A selection of T cell receptor beta chains follows, all from one sample in a study of blood T cells in healthy people across ages. TCRdb re-called the 5' RACE reads through MiXCR, storing one row per CDR3 protein. The sample includes 800,000 to 950,000 distinct CDR3 sequences, roughly 28% of them seen just once. These same records also appear under a second study, on T cells of mothers and their children.

Sequencing was carried out using blood. These receptors all come from a woman between 40 and 50 years old in good health. CDR3s include the opening cysteine and the closing phenylalanine or tryptophan. The D gene is left open where the match is weak. Expanded clones are given a class, and other clones once, few, many or no size at all.

cdr3_nt | cdr3_aa | clone_size | j_call | v_call | d_call
TGCGCCAGCAGCTCTGGACTAGCGGGGGGCCCGAACACCGGGGAGCTGTTTTTT | CASSSGLAGGPNTGELFF | . | TRBJ2-2 | TRBV5-1 | TRBD2
TGTGCCAGCAGTCCTCGGCAGGGGATTAATGAAAAACTGTTTTTT | CASSPRQGINEKLFF | . | TRBJ1-4 | TRBV27 | .
TGTGCCAGCAGCCCCGGGGACAATGAGCAGTACTTC | CASSPGDNEQYF | few | TRBJ2-4 | TRBV7-9 | .
TGCAGTGCTTACCGGGGTAATGGCTACACCTTC | CSAYRGNGYTF | . | TRBJ1-2 | TRBV20-1 | .
TGCGCCAGCAGCTTGGGGTACAGCAACTCACCCTACGAGCAGTACTTC | CASSLGYSNSPYEQYF | . | TRBJ2-7 | TRBV5-1 | .
TGCAGTGCACCAGCGGGGGATAGTGTTACGCAGTATTTT | CSAPAGDSVTQYF | few | TRBJ2-3 | TRBV20-1 | TRBD2
TGTGCCAGCAGCTTAGGCCCTTGGATCTCCTACGAGCAGTACTTC | CASSLGPWISYEQYF | . | TRBJ2-7 | TRBV7-8 | .
TGTGCCACCAGTGATATACAGGGGGTGTACAATGAGCAGTTCTTC | CATSDIQGVYNEQFF | many | TRBJ2-1 | TRBV24-1 | TRBD1
TGCAGCGCGTCGCCAGATTCCTATGGCTACACCTTC | CSASPDSYGYTF | many | TRBJ1-2 | TRBV29-1 | .
TGCGCCAGCAGCCAAGGAGGCGGGGGGGCCAATGAGCAGTTCTTC | CASSQGGGGANEQFF | many | TRBJ2-1 | TRBV4-1 | TRBD2
TGTGCCAGCAGTTTACCCCTAGCGGGCTACAATGAGCAGTTCTTC | CASSLPLAGYNEQFF | few | TRBJ2-1 | TRBV28 | TRBD2
TGCGCCAGCAGCCGCGGCCGGAGCCAAGAGACCCAGTACTTC | CASSRGRSQETQYF | many | TRBJ2-5 | TRBV4-1 | .
TGCAGTGCTAGAGATCACAAGACGAACACTGAAGCTTTCTTT | CSARDHKTNTEAFF | . | TRBJ1-1 | TRBV20-1 | .
TGTGCCACCAGTGTCACCTTCGGCGGGGCTGAGCAGTTCTTC | CATSVTFGGAEQFF | . | TRBJ2-1 | TRBV24-1 | .
TGCAGTGCTAGAAGCATGGGGAATCAGCCCCAGCATTTT | CSARSMGNQPQHF | . | TRBJ1-5 | TRBV20-1 | .
TGCAGCGTTGATCGGGGGAAGAGGGATGAAGCTTTCTTT | CSVDRGKRDEAFF | many | TRBJ1-1 | TRBV29-1 | .
TGTGCCAGCAGCTTAGGAAGACAGGGGAACTATGGCTACACCTTC | CASSLGRQGNYGYTF | many | TRBJ1-2 | TRBV7-9 | TRBD1
TGTGCCAGCAGCCAAAGGCGCTCGGCCCAAGAGACCCAGTACTTC | CASSQRRSAQETQYF | . | TRBJ2-5 | TRBV14 | .
TGTGCCAGCAATAGACAGGGAGGGTCGGAGACCCAGTACTTC | CASNRQGGSETQYF | . | TRBJ2-5 | TRBV6-6 | .
TGTGCCAGCAGCAATTCGGGCGGGGGAGCCAATGAGCAGTTCTTC | CASSNSGGGANEQFF | . | TRBJ2-1 | TRBV7-2 | TRBD2
TGTGCCAGCTCACCCCGGACAGGGTTAGGAAACATTCAGTACTTC | CASSPRTGLGNIQYF | . | TRBJ2-4 | TRBV18 | TRBD1
TGTGCCAGCATCAACGGTGGGGAGGATACGCAGTATTTT | CASINGGEDTQYF | few | TRBJ2-3 | TRBV28 | .
TGTGCCAGCACTTTACGGGTATTGGCTGGCTACACCTTC | CASTLRVLAGYTF | . | TRBJ1-2 | TRBV12-3/TRBV12-4 | .
TGTGCCAGCAGCCCCCGGGGACAGGAAGGAGGCTACACCTTC | CASSPRGQEGGYTF | few | TRBJ1-2 | TRBV7-2 | TRBD1
TGTGCCAGCACCACAACGGGGCGGACCAATCAGCCCCAGCATTTT | CASTTTGRTNQPQHF | . | TRBJ1-5 | TRBV28 | .
TGTGCCAGCAGTGCCTATAGTCAGGGTCAGCCCCAGCATTTT | CASSAYSQGQPQHF | . | TRBJ1-5 | TRBV2 | .
TGTGCCAGCAGCCGACAGGGACTAGCGGGGGGGAGGAGTGAGCAGTTCTTC | CASSRQGLAGGRSEQFF | few | TRBJ2-1 | TRBV2 | TRBD2
TGTGCCAGCCGAGTTGGGGCGGGCAGATCCTACGAGCAGTACTTC | CASRVGAGRSYEQYF | . | TRBJ2-7 | TRBV12-3/TRBV12-4 | .
TGTGCCAGCAGCTCAACCCCCCCCCGGAGGGGAGCGGGCGAGCAGTACTTC | CASSSTPPRRGAGEQYF | few | TRBJ2-7 | TRBV7-2 | .
TGTGCCAGCAGCTTGATCCAGGGTAGTAACGAGCAGTACTTC | CASSLIQGSNEQYF | . | TRBJ2-7 | TRBV5-5 | .
TGTGCCACCAGCAGAGATGGGGCAGCCTACGATGAGCAGTTCTTC | CATSRDGAAYDEQFF | few | TRBJ2-1 | TRBV15 | .
TGTGCTAGCAGCTTAATCGGGACCGGGGAGCTGTTTTTT | CASSLIGTGELFF | . | TRBJ2-2 | TRBV7-7 | .
TGTGCCAGCAGTCCTAGATTATGGGGTCACTACGAGCAGTACTTC | CASSPRLWGHYEQYF | . | TRBJ2-7 | TRBV12-3/TRBV12-4 | .
TGCAGTGCTCGCCGGGACAGGGCGAATCAGCCCCAGCATTTT | CSARRDRANQPQHF | . | TRBJ1-5 | TRBV20-1 | TRBD1
TGCAGTGCTAGTCTGCTAGCGGAAACAGATACGCAGTATTTT | CSASLLAETDTQYF | . | TRBJ2-3 | TRBV20-1 | TRBD2
TGTGCCAGCAGCTGGCAGGGAGGGGGCGACTATGGCTACACCTTC | CASSWQGGGDYGYTF | many | TRBJ1-2 | TRBV7-3 | TRBD1
TGTGCCAGCAACGACGGCCCTAACACAGATACGCAGTATTTT | CASNDGPNTDTQYF | few | TRBJ2-3 | TRBV6-5 | .
TGTGCCAGCAGCTTAGCTGCGGACACCTCCTACGAGCAGTACTTC | CASSLAADTSYEQYF | . | TRBJ2-7 | TRBV7-9 | .
TGCGCCAGCAGCATGCGACAGGGATGGGGGACAGATACGCAGTATTTT | CASSMRQGWGTDTQYF | . | TRBJ2-3 | TRBV5-1 | TRBD1
TGTGCCAGCAGCCCACAGGGGGCGGAAGGCTACACCTTC | CASSPQGAEGYTF | many | TRBJ1-2 | TRBV6-5 | TRBD1
TGTGCCAGCAGCTTCGGACACCTTTACGAGCAGTACTTC | CASSFGHLYEQYF | . | TRBJ2-7 | TRBV5-4 | .
TGTGCCAGCAGCTCCTGGAGCCAGGACGTAGATACGCAGTATTTT | CASSSWSQDVDTQYF | . | TRBJ2-3 | TRBV7-9 | .
TGTGCCAGCAGCTTACCCCTCCAGGGGGCAATAGACACTGAAGCTTTCTTT | CASSLPLQGAIDTEAFF | few | TRBJ1-1 | TRBV11-2 | TRBD1
TGTGCCAGCAGCGGCCTGGGCGGCCACGAGCAGTACTTC | CASSGLGGHEQYF | few | TRBJ2-7 | TRBV9 | .
TGTGCCAGCAGTCGATACGGGGGCTCCTACAATGAGCAGTTCTTC | CASSRYGGSYNEQFF | . | TRBJ2-1 | TRBV7-2 | .
TGTGCCAGCTCCCCCGGGACAGGGGGCGCGGGCACTGAAGCTTTCTTT | CASSPGTGGAGTEAFF | . | TRBJ1-1 | TRBV18 | TRBD1
TGCAGTGCGGAGAGGGACCTCGACCACGAGCAGTACTTC | CSAERDLDHEQYF | . | TRBJ2-7 | TRBV20-1 | .
TGCGCCAGCAGCTTGGCCGGAGGGTTCGAACAGCAGTACTTC | CASSLAGGFEQQYF | . | TRBJ2-5 | TRBV5-1 | .
TGTGCCAGTAGTATAACACCAACTAATGAAAAACTGTTTTTT | CASSITPTNEKLFF | . | TRBJ1-4 | TRBV19 | .
TGTGCCAGCTCCGCCCCGGGCCGACCCGAAGCTTTCTTT | CASSAPGRPEAFF | . | TRBJ1-1 | TRBV25-1 | .
TGTGCCAGCAGCCAAGTTAGAGGTTCGGCCAATGAGCAGTTCTTC | CASSQVRGSANEQFF | . | TRBJ2-1 | TRBV4-2 | .
TGTGCTAGTGGTTTGGCGGGACAGGGGGCAAGAGGCTACACCTTC | CASGLAGQGARGYTF | . | TRBJ1-2 | TRBV12-5 | TRBD1
TGTGCCAGCAGCTTTCGGGATTACACTGAAGCTTTCTTT | CASSFRDYTEAFF | . | TRBJ1-1 | TRBV7-2 | .
TGCAGTGCTAGAGGCGTCCCTTTAGGACAGTCCGAGACCCAGTACTTC | CSARGVPLGQSETQYF | many | TRBJ2-5 | TRBV20-1 | .
TGTGCCAGCAGCTGGCTGGTAAAGCTCAACACCGGGGAGCTGTTTTTT | CASSWLVKLNTGELFF | . | TRBJ2-2 | TRBV5-6 | .
TGCGCCAGCAGCTTGGCCCTTACACCCACGAGCACAGATACGCAGTATTTT | CASSLALTPTSTDTQYF | many | TRBJ2-3 | TRBV5-1 | .
TGTGCCAGCAGCTCCACGAGCTACCGGGGGGGGCGTCCCTACGAGCAGTACTTC | CASSSTSYRGGRPYEQYF | . | TRBJ2-7 | TRBV7-2 | TRBD2
TGTGCCAGCAGCACCCCCTATAGCGGCACAGATACGCAGTATTTT | CASSTPYSGTDTQYF | few | TRBJ2-3 | TRBV6-5 | .
TGCAGCGTTGAAGTCAGCGGAGAGACCCAGTACTTC | CSVEVSGETQYF | . | TRBJ2-5 | TRBV29-1 | .
TGTGCCAGCAGTTCTACCGGGACAGGGGAGAAATATGGCTACACCTTC | CASSSTGTGEKYGYTF | . | TRBJ1-2 | TRBV28 | TRBD1